This T cell receptor (beta chain) was captured in a study of cytomegalovirus exposure and HLA in healthy donors. Germline V gene lookup returns CDR1 SGHTA and CDR2 FQGTGA. The CDR3 runs 13 residues. The ends lost 2 bases at V and 14 bases at J; junction bases unmatched: 5. PCR was performed using 60 Vbeta and 13 Jbeta primers. The assay was immunoSEQ multiplex PCR, and TCRdb's table has in-frame clones only and misses some. In the table there are over 150,000 clones, 73% of which are singletons. Specimen: PBMCs. This TCR came from a woman aged 18-29 years in good health and CMV-seropositive. This rearrangement joins TRBV7-3 to TRBJ2-1, with TRBD2 matching 11 bases. CDR3 bases: TGTGCCAGCAGCTTATCCCTAGCGGGGGGTAAGTTCTTC. It encodes CASSLSLAGGKFF.